This TCR beta chain derives from a study of CD8+ T cells in alopecia areata. The study, taken as a whole, reports: It was lesional scalp, especially alopecia totalis/universalis, that showed higher clonality than normal scalp. TCR sharing across patients was less clear than in mice, possibly HLA-related.

Cell sorting was performed on pooled cutaneous lymph node cells with CD4, CD8alpha, NKG2D, NKG2ACE and other markers. From germline, CDR1 is NNHDY and CDR2 SYVADS. The CDR3 contains 14 residues. The junction had 3 bases not matched to a gene; V was cut back by 5 bases and J by 0 bases. Extraction of RNA preceded its reverse transcription into cDNA, which served as the sequencing template. This table comes from immunoSEQ multiplex PCR, and its TCRdb copy is limited to in-frame clones, with some not included. The sample shows 250,000 or so clones, none of them appearing just once. As to this clone: Its antigen is not identified. The gene names given are mouse names. The read is 4 residues too short to cover the CDR3 end, so that end is filled in from the germline J gene.

The sample comprised CD4+ T cells sorted from a lymph node. The TCR comes from a C3H/HeJ mouse with alopecia areata. Mouse strain MHC haplotype: H2-k. The chain links TRBV13-3 to TRBJ2-3; 7 bases map to TRBD1. The part of the CDR3 DNA that was read is TGTGCCAGCAGCAACAGGGGAAGTGCAGAA. Translation: CASSNRGSAE. The full CDR3 reads CASSNRGSAETLYF.